Below, one TCR beta chain is given with its context. The data were taken from a study of metastatic and nonmetastatic thyroid tumors. Study information: The comparison covered peripheral blood and tumor or nodule tissue in malignant and benign thyroid patients.

Thyroid surgery had not been preceded by any treatment in any patient. Germline lookup yields CDR1 SGHAT and CDR2 FQNNGV. V dropped 4 bases and J dropped 0; count of bases not matched to a gene: 5. This CDR3 region has 15 residues. Using MiXCR, TCRdb re-called clones from the PCR reads. Altogether 20,000 to 25,000 clones are present, roughly 22% being singletons, with the ten largest covering around 30%. The clonotype was recovered from a female donor with papillary thyroid cancer or a benign thyroid nodule (not recorded which). Some clones in this sample may be carry-over from other donors' samples. The chain uses TRBV11-2 and TRBJ1-1; 7 bases align to TRBD1. Sequenced sample: blood. The CDR3 coding sequence is TGTGCCAGCAGCTCCTCGGGACAGTTGAACACTGAAGCTTTCTTT. It is translated as CASSSSGQLNTEAFF.